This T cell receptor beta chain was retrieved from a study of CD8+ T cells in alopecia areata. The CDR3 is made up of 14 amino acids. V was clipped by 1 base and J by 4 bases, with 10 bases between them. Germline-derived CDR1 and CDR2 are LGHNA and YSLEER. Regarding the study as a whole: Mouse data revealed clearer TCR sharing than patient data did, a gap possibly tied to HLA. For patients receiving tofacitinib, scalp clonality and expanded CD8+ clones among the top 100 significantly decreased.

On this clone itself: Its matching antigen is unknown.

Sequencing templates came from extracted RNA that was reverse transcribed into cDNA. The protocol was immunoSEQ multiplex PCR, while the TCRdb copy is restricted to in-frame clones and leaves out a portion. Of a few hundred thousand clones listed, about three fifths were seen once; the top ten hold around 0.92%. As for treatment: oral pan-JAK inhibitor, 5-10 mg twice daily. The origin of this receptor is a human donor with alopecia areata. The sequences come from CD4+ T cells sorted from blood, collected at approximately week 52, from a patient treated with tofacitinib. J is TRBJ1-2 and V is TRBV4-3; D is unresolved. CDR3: CASSQAFQVYGYTF. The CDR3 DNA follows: TGCGCCAGCAGCCAAGCTTTTCAGGTCTATGGCTACACCTTC.